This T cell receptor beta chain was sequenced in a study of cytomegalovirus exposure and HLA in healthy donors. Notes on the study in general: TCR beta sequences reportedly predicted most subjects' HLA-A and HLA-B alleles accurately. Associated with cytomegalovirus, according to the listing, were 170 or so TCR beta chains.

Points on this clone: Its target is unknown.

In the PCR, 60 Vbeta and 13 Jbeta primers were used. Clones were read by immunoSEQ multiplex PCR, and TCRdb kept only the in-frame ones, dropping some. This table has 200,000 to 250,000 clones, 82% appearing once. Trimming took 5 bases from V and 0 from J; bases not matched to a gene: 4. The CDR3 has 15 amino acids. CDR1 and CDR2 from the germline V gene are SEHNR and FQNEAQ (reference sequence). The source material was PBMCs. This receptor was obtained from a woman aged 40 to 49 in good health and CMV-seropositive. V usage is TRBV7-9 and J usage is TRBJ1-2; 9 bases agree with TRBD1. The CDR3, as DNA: TGTGCCAGCAGCCGGGACAGGGCGACTAACTATGGCTACACCTTC. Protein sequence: CASSRDRATNYGYTF.